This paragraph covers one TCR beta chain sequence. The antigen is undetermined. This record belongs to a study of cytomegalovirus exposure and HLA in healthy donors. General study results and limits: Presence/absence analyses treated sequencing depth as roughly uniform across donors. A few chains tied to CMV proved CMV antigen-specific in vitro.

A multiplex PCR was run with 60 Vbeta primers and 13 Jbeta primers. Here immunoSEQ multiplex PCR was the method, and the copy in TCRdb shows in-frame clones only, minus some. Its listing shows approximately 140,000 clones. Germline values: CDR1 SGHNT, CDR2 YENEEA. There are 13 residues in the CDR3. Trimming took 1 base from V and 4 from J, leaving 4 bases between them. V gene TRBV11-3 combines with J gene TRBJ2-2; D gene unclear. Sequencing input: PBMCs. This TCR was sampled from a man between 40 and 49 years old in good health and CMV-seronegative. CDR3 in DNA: TGTGCCAGCAGCTTAGGAGGCACCGGGGAGCTGTTTTTT. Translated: CASSLGGTGELFF.